This T cell receptor (beta chain) was captured in a study of blood T cell repertoires in COVID-19. Overall study: Collection of acute and convalescent COVID-19 samples took place in the United States, Italy and Spain. PBMCs, B-cell-depleted T cells, or T cells were the source of the cDNA or gDNA that made up the material.

The germline CDR1 and CDR2 sequences are MNHEY and SVGAGI. The CDR3 covers 14 residues. J gave up 6 bases and V 6 bases, and 10 bases lay outside the gene matches. In the source study's methods: How many nucleated cells were present was estimated from reference gene primer amplification. Clones were read by immunoSEQ multiplex PCR, and TCRdb kept only the in-frame ones, dropping some. V, J and clone size derive from that table, while D and trimming were established from the DNA sequence. The data show 200,000 to 250,000 clones, 60% to 85% seen once. The sequence derives from a woman aged 70-85 years with acute or convalescent COVID-19. This rearrangement joins TRBV6-5 to TRBJ1-1; 7 nucleotides line up with TRBD1. Sequencing was carried out using peripheral blood. CDR3 sequence (DNA): TGTGCCAGCAGCTCCCAGGGGGTGGGGTCTGAAGCTTTCTTT. It translates to CASSSQGVGSEAFF.